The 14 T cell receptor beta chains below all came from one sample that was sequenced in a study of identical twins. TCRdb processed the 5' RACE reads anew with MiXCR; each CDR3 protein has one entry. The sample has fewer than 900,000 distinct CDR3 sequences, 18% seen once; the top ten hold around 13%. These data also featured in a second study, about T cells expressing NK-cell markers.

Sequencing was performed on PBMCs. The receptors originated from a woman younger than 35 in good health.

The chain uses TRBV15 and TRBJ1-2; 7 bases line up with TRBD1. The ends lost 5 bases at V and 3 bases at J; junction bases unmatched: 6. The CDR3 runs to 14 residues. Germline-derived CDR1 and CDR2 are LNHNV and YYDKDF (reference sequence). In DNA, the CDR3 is TGTGCCACCAGCGGCTACAGGGGATACTATGGCTACACCTTC. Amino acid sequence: CATSGYRGYYGYTF.

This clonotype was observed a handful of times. The CDR3 loop reads CASSSLERKSGGDGEQYF. CDR3 DNA sequence: TGTGCCAGCAGTTCTCTCGAACGCAAATCGGGGGGAGATGGCGAGCAGTACTTC. The chain couples TRBV27 to TRBJ2-7; 7 nucleotides agree with TRBD2. This CDR3 is 18 amino acids long. Per the germline V gene, CDR1 is MNHEY and CDR2 is SMNVEV (reference sequence). V shed 4 bases, J shed 6 bases, and the junction held 21 bases outside the gene matches.

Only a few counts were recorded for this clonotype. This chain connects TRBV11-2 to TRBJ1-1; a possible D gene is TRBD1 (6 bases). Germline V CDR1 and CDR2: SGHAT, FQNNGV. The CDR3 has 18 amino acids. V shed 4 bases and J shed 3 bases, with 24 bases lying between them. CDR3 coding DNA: TGTGCCAGCAGCTCTCCCATGTTCGGGGGGCAGGAAGACACTGAAGCTTTCTTT. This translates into CASSSPMFGGQEDTEAFF.

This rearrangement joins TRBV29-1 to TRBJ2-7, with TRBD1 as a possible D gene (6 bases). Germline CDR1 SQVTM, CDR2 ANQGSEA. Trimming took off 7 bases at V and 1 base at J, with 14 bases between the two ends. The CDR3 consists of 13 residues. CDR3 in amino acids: CSARTVTSYEQYF. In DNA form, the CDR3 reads TGCAGCGCCAGGACAGTCACTTCCTACGAGCAGTACTTC.

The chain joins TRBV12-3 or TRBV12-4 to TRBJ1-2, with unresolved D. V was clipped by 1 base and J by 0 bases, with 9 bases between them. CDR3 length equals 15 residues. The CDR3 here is CASSLDPAANYGYTF. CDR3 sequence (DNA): TGTGCCAGCAGTTTAGATCCGGCGGCTAACTATGGCTACACCTTC.

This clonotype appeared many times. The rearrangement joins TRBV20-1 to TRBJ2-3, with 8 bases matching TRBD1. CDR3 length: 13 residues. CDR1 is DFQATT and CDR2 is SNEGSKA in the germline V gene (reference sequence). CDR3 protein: CSTARQGTDTQYF. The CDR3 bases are TGCAGCACGGCGCGACAGGGGACAGATACGCAGTATTTT.

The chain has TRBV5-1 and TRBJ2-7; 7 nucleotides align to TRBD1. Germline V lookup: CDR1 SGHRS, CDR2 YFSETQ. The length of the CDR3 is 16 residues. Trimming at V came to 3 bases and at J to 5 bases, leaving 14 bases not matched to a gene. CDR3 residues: CASSSLVGQGVNEQYF. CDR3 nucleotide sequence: TGCGCCAGCAGCTCTCTAGTGGGGCAGGGGGTCAACGAGCAGTACTTC.

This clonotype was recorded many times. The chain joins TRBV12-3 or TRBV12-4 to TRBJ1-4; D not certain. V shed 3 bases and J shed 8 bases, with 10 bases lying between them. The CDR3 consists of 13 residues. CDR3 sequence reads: CASSFRVEEKLFF. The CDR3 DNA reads TGTGCCAGCAGTTTTAGGGTCGAGGAAAAACTGTTTTTT.

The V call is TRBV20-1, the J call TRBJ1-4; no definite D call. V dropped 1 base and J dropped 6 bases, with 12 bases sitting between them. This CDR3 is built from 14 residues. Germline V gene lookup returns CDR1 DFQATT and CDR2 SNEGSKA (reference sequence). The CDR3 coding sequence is TGCAGTGCTAGAGTAGGCCAAGCCGATGAAAAACTGTTTTTT. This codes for CSARVGQADEKLFF.

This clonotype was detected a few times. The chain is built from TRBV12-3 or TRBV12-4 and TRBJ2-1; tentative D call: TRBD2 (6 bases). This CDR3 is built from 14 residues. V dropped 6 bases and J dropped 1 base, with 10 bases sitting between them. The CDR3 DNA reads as TGTGCCAGCAGCACGGGGGTGTCCTACAATGAGCAGTTCTTC. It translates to CASSTGVSYNEQFF.

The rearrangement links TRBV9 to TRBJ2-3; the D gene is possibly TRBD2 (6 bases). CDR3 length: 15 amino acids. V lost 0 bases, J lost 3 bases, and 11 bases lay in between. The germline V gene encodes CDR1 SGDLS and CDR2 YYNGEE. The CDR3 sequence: CASSVAGAETDTQYF. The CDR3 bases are TGTGCCAGCAGCGTAGCGGGAGCTGAGACAGATACGCAGTATTTT. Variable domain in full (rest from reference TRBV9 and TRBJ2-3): DSGVTQTPKHLITATGQRVTLRCSPRSGDLSVYWYQQSLDQGLQFLIQYYNGEERAKGNILERFSAQQFPDLHSELNLSSLELGDSALYFCASSVAGAETDTQYFGPGTRLTVL.

Here the CDR3 DNA reads TGCAGTGCTCCGGTAATCGAAAAACTGTTTTTT. Translating gives CSAPVIEKLFF. The chain employs TRBV20-1 and TRBJ1-4; D remains unclear. The CDR3 covers 11 residues. Trimming left V 5 bases short and J 8 bases short, with 9 bases between. The V gene's germline CDR1 is DFQATT and CDR2 SNEGSKA (reference sequence).

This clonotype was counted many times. The CDR3 sequence is CSATGQWGQPQHF. CDR3 in DNA: TGCAGTGCTACGGGACAGTGGGGGCAGCCCCAGCATTTT. The chain combines TRBV20-1 with TRBJ1-5; 7 bases match TRBD1. The CDR3 is made up of 13 amino acids. The germline V gene has CDR1 DFQATT and CDR2 SNEGSKA (reference sequence). V lost 4 bases to trimming and J lost 7 bases; unmatched junction nucleotides: 7.

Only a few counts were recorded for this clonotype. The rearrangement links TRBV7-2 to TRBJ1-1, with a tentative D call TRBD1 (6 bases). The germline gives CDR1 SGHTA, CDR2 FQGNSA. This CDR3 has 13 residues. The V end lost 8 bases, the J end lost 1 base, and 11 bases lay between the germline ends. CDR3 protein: CASRWGANTEAFF. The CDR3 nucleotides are TGTGCCAGCCGCTGGGGGGCGAACACTGAAGCTTTCTTT. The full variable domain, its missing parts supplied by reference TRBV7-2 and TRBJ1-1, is GAGVSQSPSNKVTEKGKDVELRCDPISGHTALYWYRQSLGQGLEFLIYFQGNSAPDKSGLPSDRFSAERTGGSVSTLTIQRTQQEDSAVYLCASRWGANTEAFFGQGTRLTVV.